This TCR beta chain emerged from a study of T-cell memory formation after mild COVID-19. The CDR3 has 13 residues. V dropped 4 bases and J dropped 6 bases, with 9 bases sitting between them. Germline assignment: CDR1 KGHDR and CDR2 SFDVKD. TCRdb passed the 5' RACE reads through MiXCR, listing each CDR3 protein once. This sample has 550,000 to 600,000 distinct CDR3 sequences, with roughly 20% found just once. This TCR came from an adult woman who had mild COVID-19 (a few samples of this study predate the infection). Cell type and time point are not known. The genes are TRBV24-1 and TRBJ1-5, with D hard to call. The sample comprised PBMCs or a T cell subset sorted from them (not recorded which). For the CDR3, the DNA is TGTGCCACCAGTGACTTTGATAGTCAGCCCCAGCATTTT. Translating gives CATSDFDSQPQHF.